The source of this T cell receptor beta chain is a study of tumor-infiltrating lymphocytes in primary liver carcinoma. Across the whole study: Surgeons resected the patients' primary liver carcinomas. Participating patients were men and women between 30 and 69 years old. Sequenced samples came back with roughly 3.65 to 8 million productive TCRbeta reads, and the counts looked alike across tissue types.

RNA was extracted from whole blood without cell sorting, alongside germline DNA. Trimming cost V 8 bases and J 0 bases; bases outside gene matches: 8. CDR1 and CDR2 from the germline V gene are SGHRS and YFSETQ. The CDR3 sequence is 15 residues long. With around 490 ng total RNA as template and a constant-region primer, TCR beta cDNA was made. Library construction for TCR beta comprised three nested multiplex PCR rounds performed with slightly modified ARM-PCR. A C-beta reverse primer and TRBV1-TRBV30 forward primers served in each of the first two PCR rounds, at 10 cycles apiece. One entry per CDR3 protein results from TCRdb running MiXCR on the multiplex PCR reads. The table lists 300,000 to 350,000 distinct CDR3 sequences, less than 65% of them singletons.

This sequence was found in a man aged 35-49 years with primary liver carcinoma and hepatitis B virus infection. The sample was peripheral blood. This chain joins TRBV5-1 and TRBJ2-3; 8 nucleotides line up with TRBD2. The CDR3 DNA follows: TGCGCCAGAAGAAGCGGGGGAGCTAGCACAGATACGCAGTATTTT. Translating gives CARRSGGASTDTQYF.